The sequence of this T cell receptor beta chain was determined in a study of beta chain features in type 1 diabetes. Expressed TCRB transcripts were sequenced, since all the RNA that had been isolated was reverse transcribed. Sequencing was performed with immunoSEQ multiplex PCR; in TCRdb, only in-frame clones are kept and a portion is missing. This sample has roughly 170,000 clones, with 10% to 15% found just once. Sorting of CD4+ naive, central memory, regulatory and stem cell-like memory cells was performed via CD45RO/CCR7/CD25/CD127/CD95/CD27. Each sorted population was over 98% pure. This CDR3 contains 12 residues. Germline loops: CDR1 SQVTM, CDR2 ANQGSEA. V shed 7 bases and J 3 bases; nucleotides not matched to a gene: 2. This clone was found a few times. Its antigen is still unknown. Notes on the study in general: Equally in patients and controls, PCR might preferentially amplify shorter templates. Compared to healthy donors, patients appeared to have naive, central memory and Treg TCRB repertoires that were more alike.

The sequenced sample consisted of central memory CD4+ T cells from blood. The source is a young woman in good health. The chain couples TRBV29-1 to TRBJ2-1; 8 bases are shared with TRBD1. The CDR3 bases are TGCAGCGCAGGACAGGGCTACAATGAGCAGTTCTTC. Protein sequence: CSAGQGYNEQFF.